These 21 T cell receptor beta chains were sequenced from one sample in a study of cytomegalovirus exposure and HLA in healthy donors. Sequencing used immunoSEQ multiplex PCR; TCRdb keeps in-frame clones, though not all of them. This sample has some 210,000 clones; over 80% occur once, and the top ten carry roughly 5.7%. Specimen: PBMCs. The receptor set was obtained from a woman younger than 35 in good health and CMV-seronegative.

The chain links TRBV5-1 to TRBJ2-3, with TRBD1 matching 9 bases. V shed 4 bases, J shed 1 base, and the junction held 16 bases outside the gene matches. The CDR3 has 19 residues. Germline V gives CDR1 SGHRS, CDR2 YFSETQ. CDR3 in amino acids: CASSRFPQGASLGTDTQYF. In DNA, the CDR3 is TGCGCCAGCAGCAGATTTCCACAGGGGGCGAGTCTAGGCACAGATACGCAGTATTTT.

This clone showed up just once. The V gene is TRBV7-9, the J gene TRBJ1-1, with D possibly matching TRBD1 (5 bases). V was clipped by 5 bases and J by 5 bases, with 9 bases between them. Germline V gene data show CDR1 as SEHNR and CDR2 as FQNEAQ (reference sequence). This CDR3 has 12 residues. For the CDR3, the DNA is TGTGCCAGCAGCACAGGCTGGACTGAAGCTTTCTTT. Encoded protein: CASSTGWTEAFF.

The rearrangement joins TRBV2 to TRBJ2-7, with unresolved D. The V gene lost 4 bases and the J gene lost 0 bases, with 13 bases spanning the gap. The germline V gene has CDR1 SNHLY and CDR2 FYNNEI. CDR3 size: 15 residues. This CDR3 reads CASSVDRPASYEQYF. For the CDR3, the DNA is TGTGCCAGCAGTGTCGACCGCCCGGCCTCCTACGAGCAGTACTTC.

The chain couples TRBV29-1 to TRBJ2-2; possible D gene TRBD1, 6 bases. The germline V and J ends were trimmed by 6 bases and 0 bases, with 11 bases remaining between them. Germline CDR1 reads SQVTM; CDR2 reads ANQGSEA. CDR3 length: 14 residues. The CDR3 is CSVMGQANTGELFF. The DNA of the CDR3 is TGCAGCGTAATGGGACAAGCGAACACCGGGGAGCTGTTTTTT.

The chain employs TRBV9 and TRBJ2-1, with D possibly matching TRBD1 (5 bases). Germline V gene lookup returns CDR1 SGDLS and CDR2 YYNGEE. Trimming pared 3 bases from V and 8 bases from J, leaving 12 bases between. The CDR3 runs to 13 residues. For the CDR3, the DNA is TGTGCCAGCAGCGCGCCACAGGCGCATGAGCAGTTCTTC. Amino acid sequence: CASSAPQAHEQFF.

V and J are TRBV30 and TRBJ1-5; D possibly corresponds to TRBD1 (6 bases). The CDR3 is 13 amino acids. Trimming pared 0 bases from V and 6 bases from J, leaving 9 bases between. CDR1 is GTSNPN, CDR2 SVGIG, per germline (reference sequence). The CDR3 loop is CAWSVQGFQPQHF. Here the CDR3 DNA reads TGTGCCTGGAGTGTACAGGGTTTTCAGCCCCAGCATTTT. The full variable domain, completed using reference TRBV30 and TRBJ1-5, is SQTIHQWPATLVQPVGSPLSLECTVEGTSNPNLYWYRQAAGRGLQLLFYSVGIGQISSEVPQNLSASRPQDRQFILSSKKLLLSDSGFYLCAWSVQGFQPQHFGDGTRLSIL.

The V gene is TRBV27, the J gene TRBJ2-1; 10 bases match TRBD1. CDR1 and CDR2 (germline): MNHEY, SMNVEV (reference sequence). Trimming cost V 5 bases and J 2 bases; bases outside gene matches: 3. The CDR3 has 15 residues. This CDR3 is CASSETGGAYNEQFF. Here the CDR3 DNA reads TGTGCCAGCAGTGAGACAGGGGGCGCCTACAATGAGCAGTTCTTC.

The chain recombines TRBV30 with TRBJ1-1; D may be TRBD1 (6 bases). From germline, CDR1 is GTSNPN and CDR2 SVGIG (reference sequence). Trimming took 7 bases from V and 4 from J, leaving 16 bases between them. This CDR3 spans 13 amino acids. The CDR3 loop reads CASHPDSFTEAFF. As DNA, the CDR3 is TGTGCCTCCCATCCGGACAGTTTCACTGAAGCTTTCTTT.

The V gene is TRBV10-1, the J gene TRBJ1-5, with 7 bases matching TRBD1. The CDR3 loop spans 13 amino acids. Unmatched junction bases numbered 5, after V lost 7 bases and J lost 5 bases. In germline, CDR1 is WNHNN, CDR2 SYGVQD (reference sequence). CDR3 sequence reads: CASKGAGDQPQHF. The CDR3 DNA sequence: TGCGCCAGCAAGGGGGCCGGGGATCAGCCCCAGCATTTT.

The chain employs TRBV18 and TRBJ1-1; D possibly corresponds to TRBD1 (5 bases). Trimming stripped 2 bases from V and 3 bases from J, with 10 bases between. The V gene's germline CDR1 is KGHSH and CDR2 LQKENI. The CDR3 totals 14 residues. This CDR3 is CASSPGGAYTEAFF. For the CDR3, the DNA is TGTGCCAGCTCACCAGGCGGGGCATACACTGAAGCTTTCTTT.

Many counts were recorded for this clone. The V call is TRBV19, the J call TRBJ2-3; D perhaps matches TRBD2 (5 bases). Germline V gene data show CDR1 as LNHDA and CDR2 as SQIVND (reference sequence). V was pared by 1 base and J by 3 bases, with 8 bases between. The CDR3 is made up of 14 amino acids. CDR3 protein: CASSIGRETDTQYF. CDR3 sequence (DNA): TGTGCCAGTAGTATAGGACGGGAAACAGATACGCAGTATTTT.

The rearrangement uses TRBV6-5 and TRBJ2-2, with 10 bases aligning to TRBD1. The CDR3 runs 14 residues. Germline trimming cut 6 bases from V and 6 bases from J; bases unmatched to any gene: 4. CDR1 MNHEY and CDR2 SVGAGI come from the germline V gene. The CDR3 DNA follows: TGTGCCAGCAGGTCGACAGGGGGCCCCGGGGAGCTGTTTTTT. Its translation is CASRSTGGPGELFF.

This clone was recorded a few times. The genes are TRBV5-1 and TRBJ1-5; TRBD1 might be the D (5 bases). The CDR3 length is 13 residues. Germline V CDR1 and CDR2: SGHRS, YFSETQ. V was pared by 5 bases and J by 2 bases, with 8 bases between. The CDR3 reads CASSRGRNQPQHF. CDR3 DNA: TGCGCCAGCAGTCGGGGACGCAATCAGCCCCAGCATTTT. The full variable domain, rest sourced from reference TRBV5-1 and TRBJ1-5, is KAGVTQTPRYLIKTRGQQVTLSCSPISGHRSVSWYQQTPGQGLQFLFEYFSETQRNKGNFPGRFSGRQFSNSRSEMNVSTLELGDSALYLCASSRGRNQPQHFGDGTRLSIL.

In regard to this clone: This sample also contains other DNA sequences that code for the same CDR3. V usage is TRBV27 and J usage is TRBJ2-1; no clear D. The germline gives CDR1 MNHEY, CDR2 SMNVEV (reference sequence). Deletions cut 3 bases from V and 2 bases from J, with 5 bases between. The CDR3 extends over 13 amino acids. CDR3 loop: CASSFRTYNEQFF. CDR3 in DNA: TGTGCCAGCAGTTTTCGGACCTACAATGAGCAGTTCTTC.

The chain joins TRBV9 to TRBJ1-1; D remains ambiguous. With 4 bases removed from V and 1 base from J, the gap between germline ends came to 14 bases. The CDR3 sequence is 15 residues long. Per germline, CDR1 SGDLS and CDR2 YYNGEE. The CDR3 loop reads CASSPRQAWNTEAFF. The CDR3 region has the DNA TGTGCCAGCAGCCCCCGCCAAGCGTGGAACACTGAAGCTTTCTTT.

The rearrangement joins TRBV5-1 to TRBJ2-7; the D is unclear. V gave up 1 base and J gave up 7 bases, with 15 bases separating them. Per the germline V gene, CDR1 is SGHRS and CDR2 is YFSETQ. This CDR3 spans 14 amino acids. The chain's CDR3 is CASSLMSRTGEQYF. The CDR3 bases are TGCGCCAGCAGCTTGATGTCTAGGACGGGTGAGCAGTACTTC.

The V gene is TRBV9, the J gene TRBJ2-5, with 8 bases fitting TRBD2. Germline trimming cut 0 bases from V and 4 bases from J; bases unmatched to any gene: 8. The V gene's germline CDR1 is SGDLS and CDR2 YYNGEE. This CDR3 region has 16 residues. The CDR3 reads CASSVDQAGARETQYF. CDR3 DNA sequence: TGTGCCAGCAGCGTAGATCAAGCGGGAGCGAGAGAGACCCAGTACTTC. Full variable domain (missing parts from reference TRBV9 and TRBJ2-5): DSGVTQTPKHLITATGQRVTLRCSPRSGDLSVYWYQQSLDQGLQFLIQYYNGEERAKGNILERFSAQQFPDLHSELNLSSLELGDSALYFCASSVDQAGARETQYFGPGTRLLVL.

The CDR3 DNA sequence: TGCGCCAGCAGCTTGGCCCCGAGTGGAGCAAATCAGCCCCAGCATTTT. It is translated as CASSLAPSGANQPQHF. The chain employs TRBV5-1 and TRBJ1-5; D gene ambiguous. The germline V gene encodes CDR1 SGHRS and CDR2 YFSETQ. The CDR3 covers 16 residues. Trimming cost V 0 bases and J 4 bases, with 14 bases left between them.

The chain employs TRBV30 and TRBJ1-4, with D unresolved. The CDR3 length is 15 residues. The V and J ends lost 1 base and 10 bases respectively, with 19 bases between them. Germline-derived CDR1 and CDR2 are GTSNPN and SVGIG (reference sequence). CDR3 sequence (DNA): TGTGCCTGGAGTGGGGTCGCAGTGGCGAGCGGAAAACTGTTTTTT. It specifies CAWSGVAVASGKLFF.

J is TRBJ2-2 and V is TRBV19; possibly TRBD1 for D (6 bases). Germline CDR1 is LNHDA and CDR2 is SQIVND (reference sequence). The CDR3 is made up of 16 amino acids. V was clipped by 3 bases and J by 2 bases, with 13 bases between them. Here the CDR3 DNA reads TGTGCCAGTAGTATGATAGACAGGAGTAACACCGGGGAGCTGTTTTTT. Translation gives CASSMIDRSNTGELFF.

There are a few counts of this clone. The V gene is TRBV6-5, the J gene TRBJ1-1; D perhaps matches TRBD1 (5 bases). The germline V gene has CDR1 MNHEY and CDR2 SVGAGI. The CDR3 spans 14 residues. Trimming stripped 7 bases from V and 0 bases from J, with 12 bases between. CDR3 sequence reads: CASTPTELNTEAFF. The CDR3, as DNA: TGTGCCAGCACTCCGACAGAGTTGAACACTGAAGCTTTCTTT.